Below, 32 T cell receptor beta chains from the same sample are listed, as sequenced in a study of T cell changes during pregnancy in multiple sclerosis. Profiled with immunoSEQ multiplex PCR; TCRdb holds only in-frame clones, not every one. The table records over 55,000 clones, roughly 93% of them present only once. The source was peripheral blood, collected after pregnancy. All receptors derive from a female donor with multiple sclerosis, enrolled in a pregnancy study.

The V call is TRBV14, the J call TRBJ2-7; TRBD1 is a possible D gene (5 bases). The V and J ends lost 0 bases and 0 bases respectively, with 15 bases between them. This CDR3 contains 17 residues. Germline-derived CDR1 and CDR2 are SGHDN and FVKESK. CDR3 protein: CASSQEYGRASSYEQYF. The CDR3 coding sequence is TGTGCCAGCAGCCAAGAATATGGCAGGGCGAGCTCCTACGAGCAGTACTTC.

The V call is TRBV4-2, the J call TRBJ2-7; a weak D match, TRBD2 (5 bases). This CDR3 is built from 13 residues. Between the trimmed V and J ends, which lost 5 bases and 3 bases, there was a span of 11 bases. Germline V lookup: CDR1 LGHNA, CDR2 YNFKEQ. The CDR3 bases are TGTGCCAGCAGCTCGCCCGAGGGCTACGAGCAGTACTTC. Translation: CASSSPEGYEQYF.

CDR3 sequence (DNA): TGTGCCAGTAGTACCTGGACAGACTCTGGAAACACCATATATTTT. Residues: CASSTWTDSGNTIYF. This chain uses TRBV19 with TRBJ1-3, with D tentatively TRBD1 (6 bases). V lost 4 bases, J lost 0 bases, and 10 bases lay in between. There are 15 residues in the CDR3. Germline V lookup: CDR1 LNHDA, CDR2 SQIVND (reference sequence).

The rearrangement uses TRBV21-1 and TRBJ2-7; the D segment call TRBD2 is taken from the table without a DNA check. TRBV21-1 is termed a pseudogene. The CDR3 spans 16 residues. CDR3 in DNA: TGTGCCAGCAGCTCGACTAGCGGGAGGGATTCCTACGAGCAGTACTTC. Translated: CASSSTSGRDSYEQYF.

The J gene is TRBJ2-5, the V gene TRBV7-9, with D possibly TRBD1 on 6 matching bases. Germline-derived CDR1 and CDR2 are SEHNR and FQNEAQ (reference sequence). This CDR3 spans 14 amino acids. Trimming pared 8 bases from V and 1 base from J, leaving 14 bases between. CDR3 loop: CASARQASQETQYF. The CDR3 DNA sequence: TGTGCCAGCGCCAGACAGGCCAGCCAAGAGACCCAGTACTTC.

The V and J genes are TRBV19 and TRBJ2-1; TRBD2 aligns across 9 bases. J gave up 6 bases and V 9 bases, and 15 bases lay outside the gene matches. This CDR3 has 16 residues. The germline gives CDR1 LNHDA, CDR2 SQIVND (reference sequence). CDR3 sequence: CASAWEGGRVGNEQFF. CDR3 coding DNA: TGTGCCAGCGCCTGGGAGGGCGGGAGGGTCGGCAATGAGCAGTTCTTC.

The V gene is TRBV2, the J gene TRBJ2-3; 11 bases are shared with TRBD1. The trim removed 4 bases at V and 5 bases at J, leaving 5 bases unmatched. The CDR3 consists of 15 residues. CDR1 and CDR2 (germline): SNHLY, FYNNEI. The CDR3 loop is CASSADRGQGDTQYF. The CDR3 nucleotides read TGTGCCAGCAGTGCGGACAGGGGGCAAGGAGATACGCAGTATTTT.

The rearrangement links TRBV29-1 to TRBJ2-7; D might be TRBD2 (6 bases). The ends were cut back, 3 bases at V and 7 bases at J, with 16 bases in the middle. The CDR3 sequence is 13 residues long. Germline CDR1 and CDR2: SQVTM and ANQGSEA. CDR3 residues: CSVEEGRGGEQYF. The DNA for the CDR3 is TGCAGCGTTGAGGAGGGGCGCGGAGGAGAGCAGTACTTC.

This clone was recorded only once. This sequence joins TRBV19 and TRBJ2-7, with 7 bases lining up with TRBD2. CDR1 LNHDA and CDR2 SQIVND come from the germline V gene (reference sequence). Unmatched junction bases numbered 7, after V lost 5 bases and J lost 6 bases. This CDR3 spans 13 amino acids. DNA for the CDR3: TGTGCCAGTAGTTTAGGGAGGGGAAGCGAGCAGTACTTC. Protein: CASSLGRGSEQYF.

The V and J genes are TRBV28 and TRBJ2-1, with TRBD2 identical over 8 bases. V was pared by 5 bases and J by 2 bases, with 5 bases of the junction left unmatched. The CDR3 length is 15 residues. Germline CDR1 and CDR2: MDHEN and SYDVKM. The CDR3: CASSQTSATYNEQFF. The CDR3 DNA is TGTGCCAGCAGTCAGACTAGCGCCACCTACAATGAGCAGTTCTTC.

This clone was recorded once. The genes are TRBV5-1 and TRBJ2-1, with D unresolved. Germline loops: CDR1 SGHRS, CDR2 YFSETQ. Trimming took 0 bases from V and 6 from J, leaving 13 bases between them. The CDR3 contains 15 residues. The CDR3 loop is CASSLARGQANEQFF. CDR3 bases: TGCGCCAGCAGCTTGGCCCGTGGGCAGGCCAATGAGCAGTTCTTC.

A single count supports this clone. J is TRBJ2-1 and V is TRBV6-5, with D tentatively TRBD1 (6 bases). The CDR3 length is 15 residues. Germline CDR1 is MNHEY and CDR2 is SVGAGI. The germline V and J ends were trimmed by 4 bases and 5 bases, with 15 bases remaining between them. The CDR3 is CASSSNLGANNEQFF. CDR3 nucleotides: TGTGCCAGCAGTTCCAATCTGGGGGCAAACAATGAGCAGTTCTTC.

For this clone: This sample also contains other DNA sequences that code for the same CDR3. The chain links TRBV15 to TRBJ2-1, with 9 nucleotides matching TRBD2. Per germline, CDR1 LNHNV and CDR2 YYDKDF (reference sequence). The CDR3 has 15 amino acids. The V segment lost 8 bases and the J segment 6 bases; nucleotides outside the gene matches: 11. Here the CDR3 DNA reads TGTGCCACCTCCAACCTGGCGGGAGGGATCAATGAGCAGTTCTTC. As protein: CATSNLAGGINEQFF.

This rearrangement joins TRBV25-1 to TRBJ2-3; 10 nucleotides agree with TRBD2. J lost 6 bases, V lost 5 bases, and 8 bases had no gene match. The CDR3 loop spans 15 amino acids. Germline CDR1 MGHDK, CDR2 SYGVNS. The CDR3: CASSSSGSVWDTQYF. In nucleotides, the CDR3 is TGTGCCAGCAGTTCTAGCGGGAGTGTGTGGGATACGCAGTATTTT.

The chain is built from TRBV7-9 and TRBJ1-2; D is unclear. There are 11 residues in the CDR3. The germline V and J ends were trimmed by 6 bases and 8 bases, with 10 bases remaining between them. Germline loops: CDR1 SEHNR, CDR2 FQNEAQ (reference sequence). The CDR3 spells CASRSGPGYTF. CDR3 DNA: TGTGCCAGCAGATCCGGTCCAGGCTACACCTTC.

The rearrangement links TRBV9 to TRBJ1-1; 8 bases match TRBD1. V gave up 3 bases and J gave up 7 bases; unmatched junction bases: 8. CDR3 length: 14 amino acids. The germline gives CDR1 SGDLS, CDR2 YYNGEE. CDR3 coding DNA: TGTGCCAGCAGCGAGGCAGGGGGCTCAATTGAAGCTTTCTTT. This sequence encodes CASSEAGGSIEAFF.

The chain recombines TRBV7-6 with TRBJ2-3; TRBD2 is a possible D gene (5 bases). CDR1 is SGHVS and CDR2 is FNYEAQ in the germline V gene. CDR3 size: 16 residues. V lost 2 bases, J lost 0 bases, and 12 bases lay in between. Here the CDR3 reads CASSLIARSSTDTQYF. CDR3 bases: TGTGCCAGCAGCTTAATAGCGCGGTCGAGCACAGATACGCAGTATTTT.

The chain employs TRBV6-1 and TRBJ2-1; 7 bases map to TRBD2. Germline lookup yields CDR1 MNHNS and CDR2 SASEGT. V was pared by 8 bases and J by 4 bases, with 11 bases of the junction left unmatched. This CDR3 has 15 amino acids. CDR3 region: CASPPLAEKYNEQFF. CDR3 in DNA: TGTGCCAGCCCTCCCCTAGCGGAGAAGTACAATGAGCAGTTCTTC.

This chain joins TRBV7-9 and TRBJ2-1, with a possible D match to TRBD2 (6 bases). The CDR3 runs to 15 residues. Per germline, CDR1 SEHNR and CDR2 FQNEAQ (reference sequence). V was cut by 6 bases and J by 2 bases, with 14 bases left in between. The CDR3 spells CASRFSGRPYNEQFF. The CDR3 nucleotides read TGTGCCAGCAGGTTTAGCGGCAGGCCCTACAATGAGCAGTTCTTC.

V is TRBV6-6 and J is TRBJ2-1; D is perhaps TRBD2 (6 bases). V lost 2 bases to trimming and J lost 1 base, with 6 bases between them. Germline V gene lookup returns CDR1 MNHNY and CDR2 SVGAGI (reference sequence). CDR3 length: 14 amino acids. The CDR3 spells CASSYGGSYNEQFF. CDR3 in DNA: TGTGCCAGCAGTTACGGGGGGTCCTACAATGAGCAGTTCTTC.

The chain carries TRBV19 and TRBJ2-6; no clear D. Germline CDR1 is LNHDA and CDR2 is SQIVND (reference sequence). V was shortened by 2 bases and J by 0 bases, with 14 bases between the two germline ends. CDR3 length: 18 amino acids. The CDR3 protein is CASSIKGGQVSGANVLTF. For the CDR3, the DNA is TGTGCCAGTAGTATAAAAGGTGGGCAAGTCTCTGGGGCCAACGTCCTGACTTTC.

This chain connects TRBV19 to TRBJ1-5, with 7 bases lining up with TRBD1. The junction had 3 bases not matched to a gene; V was cut back by 0 bases and J by 4 bases. The CDR3 has 15 residues. Germline CDR1 and CDR2: LNHDA and SQIVND (reference sequence). The CDR3 loop is CASSIEGQTNQPQHF. The CDR3 region has the DNA TGTGCCAGTAGTATAGAGGGACAGACAAATCAGCCCCAGCATTTT.

This sequence joins TRBV7-2 and TRBJ1-2, with D possibly being TRBD1 (5 bases). V was shortened by 5 bases and J by 7 bases, with 14 bases between the two germline ends. The germline CDR1 and CDR2 sequences are SGHTA and FQGNSA. This CDR3 is built from 13 residues. The DNA for the CDR3 is TGTGCCAGCAGCACCCCCTTAGGGGTTGGCTACACCTTC. Its protein is CASSTPLGVGYTF.

This clone occurred once. The chain carries TRBV7-9 and TRBJ2-2, with TRBD2 identical over 11 bases. Germline V gene data show CDR1 as SEHNR and CDR2 as FQNEAQ (reference sequence). This CDR3 region has 16 residues. Germline trimming cut 0 bases from V and 4 bases from J; bases unmatched to any gene: 1. CDR3 DNA: TGTGCCAGCAGCTTAGCGCTAGCGGGAGGCACCGGGGAGCTGTTTTTT. Its protein is CASSLALAGGTGELFF.

This chain joins TRBV29-1 and TRBJ1-1; 8 bases are shared with TRBD1. Trimming removed 7 bases from V and 8 bases from J; junction bases left unmatched: 15. The length of the CDR3 is 14 residues. The germline V gene has CDR1 SQVTM and CDR2 ANQGSEA. The CDR3 region is CSAGQVGAGTEAFF. The CDR3 DNA is TGCAGCGCGGGACAGGTAGGGGCTGGGACGGAAGCTTTCTTT.

The chain couples TRBV19 to TRBJ2-1, with 12 bases lining up with TRBD2. Germline trimming cut 2 bases from V and 6 bases from J; bases unmatched to any gene: 2. The CDR3 length is 15 residues. Germline V CDR1 and CDR2: LNHDA, SQIVND (reference sequence). The CDR3 DNA reads as TGTGCCAGTAGTATAACTAGCGGGAGGACCAATGAGCAGTTCTTC. It yields the protein CASSITSGRTNEQFF.

Turning to this clone: The CDR3 carries no conserved terminal phenylalanine or tryptophan, so it likely arises from a read error. This chain uses TRBV25-1 with TRBJ2-4, with 8 nucleotides matching TRBD2. CDR1 MGHDK and CDR2 SYGVNS come from the germline V gene. The V segment lost 6 bases and the J segment 9 bases; nucleotides outside the gene matches: 4. CDR3 length equals 12 residues. The CDR3 nucleotides are TGTGCCAGCAGCGCGCGGGGGGCCATTCAGTACCTC. It specifies CASSARGAIQYL.

V is TRBV10-3 and J is TRBJ2-2, with D possibly TRBD2 on 5 matching bases. In germline, CDR1 is ENHRY, CDR2 SYGVKD. Trimming stripped 4 bases from V and 7 bases from J, with 16 bases between. The CDR3 totals 15 residues. The CDR3 protein is CAISGGSPGNGELFF. CDR3 coding DNA: TGTGCCATCAGTGGGGGTTCGCCCGGGAACGGGGAGCTGTTTTTT.

The CDR3 DNA follows: TGTGCCAGTAACCCGGGGACAGGTTATAATCAGCCCCAGCATTTT. Protein product: CASNPGTGYNQPQHF. The chain joins TRBV6-5 to TRBJ1-5; 8 bases map to TRBD1. Germline V lookup: CDR1 MNHEY, CDR2 SVGAGI. The CDR3 runs to 15 residues. V dropped 9 bases and J dropped 4; count of bases not matched to a gene: 11.

This sequence joins TRBV9 and TRBJ1-2, with a tentative D call TRBD1 (5 bases). The ends were cut back, 0 bases at V and 7 bases at J, with 10 bases in the middle. The CDR3 runs 13 residues. CDR1 is SGDLS and CDR2 is YYNGEE in the germline V gene. The CDR3 sequence is CASSVATGRGYTF. The CDR3 DNA is TGTGCCAGCAGCGTAGCCACAGGTCGTGGCTACACCTTC.

V and J are TRBV7-8 and TRBJ2-7; D is uncertain. V lost 4 bases to trimming and J lost 4 bases, with 14 bases between them. Germline loops: CDR1 SGHVS, CDR2 FQNEAQ. This CDR3 has 14 amino acids. The CDR3 sequence: CASSSGRRKYEQYF. CDR3 in DNA: TGTGCCAGCAGCTCCGGCCGGCGGAAGTACGAGCAGTACTTC.

A word on this clone: The same CDR3 is also encoded by other DNA sequences in this sample. The CDR3 nucleotides are TGCGCCAGCAGCTTGACTAGCGGTTCCTCCTACAATGAGCAGTTCTTC. It yields the protein CASSLTSGSSYNEQFF. The genes are TRBV5-1 and TRBJ2-1, with 8 bases lining up with TRBD2. V shed 1 base and J 0 bases; nucleotides not matched to a gene: 3. CDR1 SGHRS and CDR2 YFSETQ come from the germline V gene. The length of the CDR3 is 16 residues.